These 8 T cell receptor beta chains came from one sample sequenced in a study of T cell responses to AZD1222 COVID-19 vaccine (dated by TCRdb to about 2021). Libraries were built with the immunoSEQ multiplex PCR assay. The source is immuneACCESS, and TCRdb retained only in-frame sequences with V and J called. Part of the clones is not carried over; for the studies checked, unresolved V genes explain less than half of this, and the remainder is unexplained. For this sample there are about 140,000 clones; 85% to 95% appear just once. More than 0.85% of the sample is taken by the ten largest. The time point tag for this specimen amounts to: baseline before first vaccination. The treatment or condition label, read with the paper, signifies: meningococcal conjugate vaccine given as trial control. The sample here was peripheral blood, taken on day 0 of MenACWY control vaccination. The receptors stem from an adult in good health.

V usage is TRBV3-1 (or the pseudogene TRBV3-2) and J usage is TRBJ1-1; 8 nucleotides agree with TRBD1. CDR1 LGHDT and CDR2 YNNKEL come from the germline V gene (reference sequence). Germline trimming cut 5 bases from V and 1 base from J; bases unmatched to any gene: 3. CDR3 size: 14 residues. The CDR3 loop is CASSVQGGNTEAFF. CDR3 bases: TGTGCCAGCAGCGTACAGGGGGGGAACACTGAAGCTTTCTTT.

The gene calls are TRBV2 and TRBJ2-7, with D possibly TRBD1 on 5 matching bases. V dropped 1 base and J dropped 0 bases, with 10 bases sitting between them. CDR1 and CDR2 (germline): SNHLY, FYNNEI. The CDR3 is 15 amino acids. The CDR3 DNA follows: TGTGCCAGCAGTGAAGGGACATACGTCTCCTACGAGCAGTACTTC. This gives the protein CASSEGTYVSYEQYF. The full variable domain, completed using reference TRBV2 and TRBJ2-7, is EPEVTQTPSHQVTQMGQEVILRCVPISNHLYFYWYRQILGQKVEFLVSFYNNEISEKSEIFDDQFSVERPDGSNFTLKIRSTKLEDSAMYFCASSEGTYVSYEQYFGPGTRLTVT.

This chain uses TRBV5-1 with TRBJ2-1; the D call may be TRBD1 or TRBD2 (5 bases each). The CDR3 is 13 amino acids. Trimming removed 4 bases from V and 5 bases from J, with 10 bases in between. The germline V gene encodes CDR1 SGHRS and CDR2 YFSETQ. This CDR3 reads CASSVGTNNEQFF. In DNA form, the CDR3 reads TGCGCCAGCAGCGTCGGGACCAACAATGAGCAGTTCTTC.

The gene calls are TRBV7-2 and TRBJ1-5; TRBD1 is a possible D gene (5 bases). Germline V gene sequence: CDR1 SGHTA, CDR2 FQGNSA. This CDR3 region has 15 residues. Trimming stripped 5 bases from V and 7 bases from J, with 18 bases between. The CDR3 nucleotides are TGTGCCAGCAGCCCCCGCGCCGGGGCTAGGCAGCCCCAGCATTTT. It translates to CASSPRAGARQPQHF.

The chain has TRBV24-1 and TRBJ1-5; D gene unclear. CDR3 length: 14 amino acids. Germline V gives CDR1 KGHDR, CDR2 SFDVKD. V lost 7 bases, J lost 1 base, and 10 bases lay in between. The CDR3 DNA reads as TGTGCCACCAGCGGGGATTTCAGCAATCAGCCCCAGCATTTT. Translated, it gives CATSGDFSNQPQHF.

The rearrangement uses TRBV6-5 and TRBJ1-1; 7 bases are shared with TRBD1. V lost 7 bases and J lost 0; bases outside the gene matches: 2. The CDR3 contains 13 residues. Germline CDR1 MNHEY, CDR2 SVGAGI. CDR3 sequence (DNA): TGTGCCAGCAAGGGACAGATGAACACTGAAGCTTTCTTT. This gives the protein CASKGQMNTEAFF.

The chain uses TRBV28 and TRBJ2-7, with D uncertain. Germline CDR1 reads MDHEN; CDR2 reads SYDVKM. This CDR3 spans 12 amino acids. V lost 4 bases and J 3 bases, leaving 7 bases between the germline ends. CDR3 coding DNA: TGTGCCAGCAGTTCGGACGACTACGAGCAGTACTTC. This encodes CASSSDDYEQYF.

This sequence joins TRBV7-2 and TRBJ1-1; no definite D call. Germline lookup yields CDR1 SGHTA and CDR2 FQGNSA. With 4 bases removed from V and 1 base from J, the gap between germline ends came to 13 bases. The CDR3 contains 15 residues. This chain's CDR3 is CASSSRQKSNTEAFF. In DNA, the CDR3 is TGTGCCAGCAGCTCCCGACAAAAATCGAACACTGAAGCTTTCTTT.